The entry that follows covers one T cell receptor (beta chain) sequence. No antigen is known for it. The record originates from a study of T cell responses to AZD1222 COVID-19 vaccine. The study's findings and limits: An increase in Spike-specific TCR breadth and depth was observed after two AZD1222 doses. CD4 TCRs associated with vaccination spanned spike, dominating at 160-218 and 743-854.

Here immunoSEQ multiplex PCR was the method, and the copy in TCRdb shows in-frame clones only, minus some. The sample shows some 150,000 clones, 90% to 95% of them seen only once. The germline CDR1 and CDR2 sequences are WSHSY and SAAADI. Germline trimming cut 6 bases from V and 5 bases from J; bases unmatched to any gene: 13. The CDR3 loop spans 17 amino acids. V usage is TRBV10-2 and J usage is TRBJ2-2; 9 bases line up with TRBD2. This clonotype was obtained from an adult in good health. Sequencing used peripheral blood, obtained on day 0 of AZD1222 vaccination. CDR3 loop: CASSQTIGLARTGELFF. The DNA for the CDR3 is TGCGCCAGCAGCCAAACCATAGGACTAGCGAGGACCGGGGAGCTGTTTTTT.